These T cell receptor beta chains were read from a single sample in a study of CD8 T cells in Susac syndrome. TCRdb reprocessed the immunoSEQ multiplex PCR reads with MiXCR, giving one entry per CDR3 protein. Found here are about 280,000 distinct CDR3 sequences, 70% to 90% of them singletons; the top ten hold around 0.12%. Sample: CD8+ T cells from PBMCs. Every receptor here comes from a human donor with multiple sclerosis. The CDR3 runs from the conserved cysteine through the conserved F or W. Fields, in order: CDR3 DNA, CDR3 protein, V gene, J gene, clone size, CDR3 length, D gene. A D gene is named only where the DNA matches it firmly. Size tells how often a clone was seen (once, few, many) or the class of an expanded clone, and some rows leave it out.

TGTGCCAGCAGTTTATATTTTAGCAATCAGCCCCAGCATTTT,CASSLYFSNQPQHF,TRBV12-3/TRBV12-4,TRBJ1-5,NA,14,NA
TGTGCCAGCAGCGCTAGCGACTCCTACAATGAGCAGTTCTTC,CASSASDSYNEQFF,TRBV7-3,TRBJ2-1,NA,14,NA
TGTGCCAGCAGTTTTTCCAGTGACAGCCCCTACGAGCAGTACTTC,CASSFSSDSPYEQYF,TRBV27,TRBJ2-7,NA,15,NA
TGTGCCAGCAGCTTCGGCGTTCTACATGAGCAGTTCTTC,CASSFGVLHEQFF,TRBV7-6,TRBJ2-1,NA,13,NA
TGTGCCATCAGTGAGACAGGCCGGCCAGATACGCAGTATTTT,CAISETGRPDTQYF,TRBV10-3,TRBJ2-3,NA,14,NA
TGTGCCAGCAGCTTGACAGGGCAGTTCTCCGAGCAGTACTTC,CASSLTGQFSEQYF,TRBV5-6,TRBJ2-7,NA,14,NA
TGTGCCAGCATCTCATTCGGGAGGGGCCCTCGCCCTAATGAGCAGTTCTTC,CASISFGRGPRPNEQFF,TRBV12-3/TRBV12-4,TRBJ2-1,NA,17,TRBD2
TGTGCCAGCAGTTTAATTCCCGACCGAGCCACAGATACGCAGTATTTT,CASSLIPDRATDTQYF,TRBV27,TRBJ2-3,NA,16,NA
TGTGCCAGCAATCGGCGGGAGGGAAGCTCTGGAAACACCATATATTTT,CASNRREGSSGNTIYF,TRBV6-1,TRBJ1-3,few,16,NA
TGTGCTAGTGCCGCGGCGGCAGGGGCGTACGAGCAGTACTTC,CASAAAAGAYEQYF,TRBV12-5,TRBJ2-7,NA,14,NA
TGCAGCGTTCCTAAGACTAGCGGAACAGATACGCAGTATTTT,CSVPKTSGTDTQYF,TRBV29-1,TRBJ2-3,NA,14,TRBD2
TGCGCCAGCAGCCGCGGAGGAGGTATCTATGGCTACACCTTC,CASSRGGGIYGYTF,TRBV5-1,TRBJ1-2,NA,14,NA
TGTGCCAGCAGCCTAGCGGGAGAGGACTACGAGCAGTACTTC,CASSLAGEDYEQYF,TRBV27,TRBJ2-7,few,14,TRBD2
TGTGCCAGCAGTCAGACACCCGCCTACGAGCAGTACTTC,CASSQTPAYEQYF,TRBV9,TRBJ2-7,NA,13,NA
TGTGCCAGCAGTGACAGGCCGTGGGAGCAGTACTTC,CASSDRPWEQYF,TRBV2,TRBJ2-7,NA,12,NA
TGTGCCAGCCTTCCCATGGGGGACTACAATGAGCAGTTCTTC,CASLPMGDYNEQFF,TRBV28,TRBJ2-1,NA,14,NA
TGTGCCAGCAGTTGGGGGGGCCCCTCTGGGGCCAACGTCCTGACTTTC,CASSWGGPSGANVLTF,TRBV28,TRBJ2-6,NA,16,NA